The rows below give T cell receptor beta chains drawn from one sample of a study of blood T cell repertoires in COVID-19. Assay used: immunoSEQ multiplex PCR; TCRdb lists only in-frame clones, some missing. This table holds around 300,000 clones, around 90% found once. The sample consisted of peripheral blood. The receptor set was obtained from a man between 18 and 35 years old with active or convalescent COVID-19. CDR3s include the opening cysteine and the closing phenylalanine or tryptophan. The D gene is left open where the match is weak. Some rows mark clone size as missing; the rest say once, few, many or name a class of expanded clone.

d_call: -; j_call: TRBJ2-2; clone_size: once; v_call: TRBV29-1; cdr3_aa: CSVEGGGNTGELFF; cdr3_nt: TGCAGCGTTGAAGGTGGCGGGAACACCGGGGAGCTGTTTTTT
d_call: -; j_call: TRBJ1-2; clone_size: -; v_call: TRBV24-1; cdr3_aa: CATSDAVVGGDGYTF; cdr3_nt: TGTGCCACCAGTGATGCGGTCGTGGGGGGGGATGGCTACACCTTC
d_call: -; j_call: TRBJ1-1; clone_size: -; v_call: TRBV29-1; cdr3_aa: CSAGERFRDGNTEAFF; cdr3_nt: TGCAGCGCCGGGGAAAGGTTTAGAGATGGGAACACTGAAGCTTTCTTT
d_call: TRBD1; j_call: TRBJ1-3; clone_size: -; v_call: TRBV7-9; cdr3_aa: CASSRVQGDTIYF; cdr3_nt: TGTGCCAGCAGCCGTGTACAGGGGGACACCATATATTTT
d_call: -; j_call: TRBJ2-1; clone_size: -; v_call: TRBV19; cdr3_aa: CASSQVVGPWNEQFF; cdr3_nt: TGTGCCAGTAGTCAGGTGGTGGGGCCCTGGAATGAGCAGTTCTTC
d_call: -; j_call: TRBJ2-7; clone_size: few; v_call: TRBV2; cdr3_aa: CASENRVRVEQYF; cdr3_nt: TGTGCCAGCGAAAACAGGGTACGGGTCGAGCAGTACTTC
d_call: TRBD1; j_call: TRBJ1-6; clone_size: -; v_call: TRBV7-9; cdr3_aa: CASSSEGQRNSPLHF; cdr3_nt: TGTGCCAGCAGCTCGGAGGGACAGAGAAATTCACCCCTCCACTTT
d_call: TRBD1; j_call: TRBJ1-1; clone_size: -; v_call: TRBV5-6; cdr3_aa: CASSPDRAPRTEAFF; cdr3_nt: TGTGCCAGCAGCCCAGACAGGGCCCCGAGGACTGAAGCTTTCTTT
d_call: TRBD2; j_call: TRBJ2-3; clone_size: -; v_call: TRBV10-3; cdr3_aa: CAISESLAGAGTDF; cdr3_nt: TGTGCCATCAGTGAGTCACTAGCGGGGGCGGGGACTGATTTT
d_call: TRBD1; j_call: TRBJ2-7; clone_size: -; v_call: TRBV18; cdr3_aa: CASSSTGTGAYEQYF; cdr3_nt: TGTGCCAGCTCATCAACCGGGACAGGGGCCTACGAGCAGTACTTC
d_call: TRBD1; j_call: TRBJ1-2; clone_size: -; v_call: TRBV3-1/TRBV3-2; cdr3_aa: CASSLWDRGSNYGYTF; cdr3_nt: TGTGCCAGCAGCTTATGGGACAGGGGTTCTAACTATGGCTACACCTTC
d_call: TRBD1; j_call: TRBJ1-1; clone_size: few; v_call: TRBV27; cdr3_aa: CASSYRGNTEAFF; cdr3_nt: TGTGCCAGCAGCTACAGGGGCAACACTGAAGCTTTCTTT
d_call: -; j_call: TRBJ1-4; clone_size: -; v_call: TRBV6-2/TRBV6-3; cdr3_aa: CASSHTGSTNEKLFF; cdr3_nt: TGTGCCAGCAGCCACACAGGTTCAACTAATGAAAAACTGTTTTTT
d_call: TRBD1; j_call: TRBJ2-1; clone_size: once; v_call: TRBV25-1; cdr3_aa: CASRARGQGSYNEQFF; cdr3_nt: TGTGCCAGCAGAGCCCGGGGACAGGGTTCCTACAATGAGCAGTTCTTC
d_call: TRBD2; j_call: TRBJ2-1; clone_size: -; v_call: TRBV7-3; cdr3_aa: CASSTHGRAGASTNEQFF; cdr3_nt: TGTGCCAGCAGCACCCACGGCCGAGCGGGGGCAAGTACAAATGAGCAGTTCTTC
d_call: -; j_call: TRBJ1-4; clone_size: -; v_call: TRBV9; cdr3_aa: CASSVGSTGTNEKLFF; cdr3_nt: TGTGCCAGCAGCGTAGGGTCAACAGGGACTAATGAAAAACTGTTTTTT
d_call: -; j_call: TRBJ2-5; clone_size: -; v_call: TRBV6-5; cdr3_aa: CASSYSGGLQETQYF; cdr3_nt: TGTGCCAGCAGTTACTCGGGGGGACTCCAAGAGACCCAGTACTTC
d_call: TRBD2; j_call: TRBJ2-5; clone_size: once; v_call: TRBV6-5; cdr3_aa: CASSRLAEETQYF; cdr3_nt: TGTGCCAGCAGTAGACTAGCGGAAGAGACCCAGTACTTC
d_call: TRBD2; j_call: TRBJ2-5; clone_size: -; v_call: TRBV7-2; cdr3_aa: CASSPLETSGGAYMETQYF; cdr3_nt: TGTGCCAGCAGCCCCCTGGAGACTAGCGGGGGGGCATATATGGAGACCCAGTACTTC
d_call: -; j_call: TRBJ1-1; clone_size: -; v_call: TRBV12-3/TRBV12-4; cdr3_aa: CASSFRGNTEAFF; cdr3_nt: TGTGCCAGCAGTTTCCGGGGGAACACTGAAGCTTTCTTT
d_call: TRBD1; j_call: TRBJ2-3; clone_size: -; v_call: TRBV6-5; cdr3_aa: CASSRDRSTDTQYF; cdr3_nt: TGTGCCAGCAGTCGGGACAGGTCCACAGATACGCAGTATTTT
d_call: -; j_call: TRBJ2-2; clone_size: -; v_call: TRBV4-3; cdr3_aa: CASSQVGRNTGELFF; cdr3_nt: TGCGCCAGCAGCCAAGTGGGCAGAAACACCGGGGAGCTGTTTTTT
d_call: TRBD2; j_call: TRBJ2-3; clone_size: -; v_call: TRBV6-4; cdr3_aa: CASSEDAGDTDTQYF; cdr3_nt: TGTGCCAGCAGTGAGGATGCGGGGGACACAGATACGCAGTATTTT
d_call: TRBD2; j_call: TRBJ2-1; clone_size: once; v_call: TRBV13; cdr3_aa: CASSLLADEQFF; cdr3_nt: TGTGCCAGCAGCTTACTAGCGGATGAGCAGTTCTTC
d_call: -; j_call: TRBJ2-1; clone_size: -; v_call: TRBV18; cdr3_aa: CASSPPSRHNEQFF; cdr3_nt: TGTGCCAGCTCACCTCCGAGCAGGCACAATGAGCAGTTCTTC
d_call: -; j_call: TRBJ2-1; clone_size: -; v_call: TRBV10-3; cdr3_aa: CAISGGGLAYNEQFF; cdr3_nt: TGTGCCATCAGTGGGGGGGGGCTTGCCTACAATGAGCAGTTCTTC
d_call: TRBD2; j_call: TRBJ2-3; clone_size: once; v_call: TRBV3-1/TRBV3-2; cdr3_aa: CASSQGLAGTTDTQYF; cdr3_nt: TGTGCCAGCAGCCAAGGGCTAGCGGGAACCACAGATACGCAGTATTTT
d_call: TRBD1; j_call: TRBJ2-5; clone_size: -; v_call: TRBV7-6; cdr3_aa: CASSLHPTGGETQYF; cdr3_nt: TGTGCCAGCAGCCTCCACCCGACAGGGGGGGAGACCCAGTACTTC
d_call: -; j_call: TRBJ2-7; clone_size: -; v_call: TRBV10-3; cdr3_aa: CAISGDLISYEQYF; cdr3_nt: TGTGCCATCAGTGGGGACTTGATCTCCTACGAGCAGTACTTC
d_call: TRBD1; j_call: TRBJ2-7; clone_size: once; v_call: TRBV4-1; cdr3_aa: CASSQGGAGGQYEQYF; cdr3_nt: TGCGCCAGCAGCCAAGGAGGGGCAGGGGGTCAGTACGAGCAGTACTTC
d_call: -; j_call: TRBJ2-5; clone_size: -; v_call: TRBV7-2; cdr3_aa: CASSLVGGPGETQYF; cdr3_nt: TGTGCCAGCAGCTTAGTGGGGGGGCCGGGAGAGACCCAGTACTTC
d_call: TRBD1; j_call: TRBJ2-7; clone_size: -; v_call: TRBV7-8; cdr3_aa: CASSAGTGGPEQYF; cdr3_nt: TGTGCCAGCAGCGCCGGGACAGGGGGACCCGAGCAGTACTTC